This passage covers 9 T cell receptor beta chains from one sample sequenced in a study of T cells in Graves' hyperthyroidism and ophthalmopathy. There were TCR beta CDR3 regions amplified from RNA transcripts. HTBI primers were employed in a first-round RT-PCR of the TCR CDR3. MiXCR, run by TCRdb on the multiplex PCR reads, gives a single entry per CDR3 protein. The data contain some 500,000 distinct CDR3 sequences, 13% to 15% of them seen just once; the ten biggest clones take up 15% to 20%. Sequencing was performed on blood. The receptors stem from a woman under 30 with Graves' hyperthyroidism.

This clonotype was recorded at least ten times. The chain uses TRBV9 and TRBJ2-3; 8 bases agree with TRBD2. This CDR3 is built from 17 residues. V shed 0 bases and J 0 bases; nucleotides not matched to a gene: 6. Germline lookup yields CDR1 SGDLS and CDR2 YYNGEE. The CDR3 DNA reads TGTGCCAGCAGCGTAGAGCGGGGGACTACTAGCACAGATACGCAGTATTTT. Translation gives CASSVERGTTSTDTQYF.

The sample holds many counts of this clonotype. This chain links TRBV18 with TRBJ2-5, with a tentative D call TRBD2 (5 bases). This CDR3 has 14 residues. The V end lost 3 bases, the J end lost 0 bases, and 8 bases lay between the germline ends. Germline CDR1 is KGHSH and CDR2 is LQKENI. Written as DNA, the CDR3 is TGTGCCAGCTCACCGGGAGCGGACCAAGAGACCCAGTACTTC. Its protein is CASSPGADQETQYF. The variable domain in full, completed from reference TRBV18 and TRBJ2-5, reads NAGVMQNPRHLVRRRGQEARLRCSPMKGHSHVYWYRQLPEEGLKFMVYLQKENIIDESGMPKERFSAEFPKEGPSILRIQQVVRGDSAAYFCASSPGADQETQYFGPGTRLLVL.

This chain joins TRBV5-6 and TRBJ2-2, with D hard to call. CDR1 SGHDT and CDR2 YYEEEE come from the germline V gene. V was clipped by 4 bases and J by 6 bases, with 7 bases between them. This CDR3 spans 12 amino acids. The CDR3 coding sequence is TGTGCCAGCAGCGGGCTAGCCGGGGAGCTGTTTTTT. It is translated as CASSGLAGELFF. The variable domain in full, completed from reference TRBV5-6 and TRBJ2-2, reads DAGVTQSPTHLIKTRGQQVTLRCSPKSGHDTVSWYQQALGQGPQFIFQYYEEEERQRGNFPDRFSGHQFPNYSSELNVNALLLGDSALYLCASSGLAGELFFGEGSRLTVL.

This clonotype appeared a few times. This rearrangement joins TRBV11-3 to TRBJ2-2; no definite D call. With 1 base removed from V and 7 bases from J, the gap between germline ends came to 10 bases. The CDR3 covers 14 residues. Germline CDR1 and CDR2: SGHNT and YENEEA. CDR3 sequence reads: CASSLAGWVGELFF. In DNA, the CDR3 is TGTGCCAGCAGCTTAGCTGGTTGGGTCGGGGAGCTGTTTTTT.

Points on this clonotype: This clone may be a read error of a much larger clone one base away. J is TRBJ1-1 and V is TRBV27; D is perhaps TRBD1 (5 bases). The CDR3 consists of 13 residues. CDR1 MNHEY and CDR2 SMNVEV come from the germline V gene (reference sequence). The CDR3, as DNA: TGTGCCAGTCGAACAGGTCTCCACACTGAAGCTCTCTTT. Protein product: CASRTGLHTEALF.

This chain uses TRBV18 with TRBJ2-7; no firm D call. Germline assignment: CDR1 KGHSH and CDR2 LQKENI. This CDR3 is 14 amino acids long. V gave up 1 base and J gave up 4 bases, with 11 bases separating them. CDR3: CASSPRNSGYEQYV. The CDR3 DNA is TGTGCCAGCTCACCACGAAACTCCGGATACGAGCAGTACGTC.

The rearrangement links TRBV6-1 to TRBJ1-5; D gene unclear. V was clipped by 6 bases and J by 6 bases, with 15 bases between them. Looked up from germline, CDR1 is MNHNS and CDR2 is SASEGT. The CDR3 has 14 residues. CDR3 protein: CASSPQTFGQPQHF. CDR3 bases: TGTGCCAGCAGCCCTCAGACATTTGGTCAGCCCCAGCATTTT.

V usage is TRBV24-1 and J usage is TRBJ2-3, with a weak D call TRBD2 (5 bases). V was shortened by 7 bases and J by 2 bases, with 9 bases between the two germline ends. Per germline, CDR1 KGHDR and CDR2 SFDVKD. The CDR3 length is 13 residues. CDR3 in amino acids: CATRAGTTDTQYF. Written as DNA, the CDR3 is TGTGCCACCAGGGCGGGCACCACAGATACGCAGTATTTT.

This chain links TRBV4-1 with TRBJ2-4; D may be TRBD1 or TRBD2 (5 bases each). This CDR3 is built from 19 residues. With 1 base removed from V and 0 bases from J, the gap between germline ends came to 19 bases. Germline values: CDR1 MGHRA, CDR2 YSYEKL. CDR3 nucleotide sequence: TGCGCCAGCAGCCAAGGGGGCGGACGACGGACTCTAGCCAAAAACATTCAGTACTTC. Its translation is CASSQGGGRRTLAKNIQYF.